The source of this T cell receptor (beta chain) is a study of T-cell reconstitution after alpha-beta-depleted transplantation in children. A TCRbeta library incorporating unique molecular identifiers was prepared. TCRdb reprocessed the PCR reads with MiXCR, giving one entry per CDR3 protein. The sample records roughly 200,000 distinct CDR3 sequences, around 10% being singletons. Germline V lookup: CDR1 MGHRA, CDR2 YSYEKL. The CDR3 consists of 15 residues. The ends were cut back, 0 bases at V and 2 bases at J, with 11 bases in the middle. In its sample, this clonotype was seen a few times. The sequences come from PBMCs from the stem cell graft donor, collected from the stem cell graft. The source of this sequence is a human donor who donated a stem cell graft to a child with acute lymphoblastic leukemia. The chain employs TRBV4-1 and TRBJ2-7; D may be TRBD1 (6 bases). CDR3 bases: TGCGCCAGCAGCCAAGATGGTCAGGGGACCTACGAGCAGTACTTC. It encodes CASSQDGQGTYEQYF.